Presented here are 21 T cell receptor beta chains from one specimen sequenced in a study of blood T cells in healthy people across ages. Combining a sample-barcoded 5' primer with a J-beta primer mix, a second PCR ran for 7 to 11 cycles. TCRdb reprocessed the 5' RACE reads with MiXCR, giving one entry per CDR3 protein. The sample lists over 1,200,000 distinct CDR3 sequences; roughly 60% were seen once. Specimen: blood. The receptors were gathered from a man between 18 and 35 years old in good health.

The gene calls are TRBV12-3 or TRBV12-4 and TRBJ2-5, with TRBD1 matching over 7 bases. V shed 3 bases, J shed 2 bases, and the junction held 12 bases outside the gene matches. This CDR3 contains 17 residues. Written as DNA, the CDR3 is TGTGCCAGCAGTTTTCCCCACCGGGACAGTGAACAAGAGACCCAGTACTTC. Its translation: CASSFPHRDSEQETQYF.

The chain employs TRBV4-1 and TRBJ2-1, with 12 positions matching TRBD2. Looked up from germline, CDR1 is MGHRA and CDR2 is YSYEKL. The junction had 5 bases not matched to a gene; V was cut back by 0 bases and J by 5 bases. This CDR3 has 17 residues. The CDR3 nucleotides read TGCGCCAGCAGCCAAGATTCCCTAGCGGGAGGGGACAATGAGCAGTTCTTC. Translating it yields CASSQDSLAGGDNEQFF.

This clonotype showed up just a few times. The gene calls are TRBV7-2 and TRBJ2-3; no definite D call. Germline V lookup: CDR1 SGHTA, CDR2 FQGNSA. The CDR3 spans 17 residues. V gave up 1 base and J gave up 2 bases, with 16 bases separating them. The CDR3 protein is CASSLDSGVRYTDTQYF. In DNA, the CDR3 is TGTGCCAGCAGCTTAGATAGTGGCGTCAGATACACAGATACGCAGTATTTT.

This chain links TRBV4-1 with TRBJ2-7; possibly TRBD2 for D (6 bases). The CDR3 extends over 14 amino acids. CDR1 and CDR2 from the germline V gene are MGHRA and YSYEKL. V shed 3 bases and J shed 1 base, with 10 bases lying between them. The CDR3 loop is CASSHRGTSYEQYF. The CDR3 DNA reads TGCGCCAGCAGCCATCGAGGGACTTCCTACGAGCAGTACTTC.

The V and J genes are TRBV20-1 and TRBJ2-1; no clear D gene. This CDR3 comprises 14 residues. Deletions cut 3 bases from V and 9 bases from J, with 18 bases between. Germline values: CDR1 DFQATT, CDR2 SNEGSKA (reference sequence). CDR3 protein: CSASGRVRLGEQFF. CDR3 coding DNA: TGCAGTGCTAGTGGAAGGGTCCGACTGGGTGAGCAGTTCTTC.

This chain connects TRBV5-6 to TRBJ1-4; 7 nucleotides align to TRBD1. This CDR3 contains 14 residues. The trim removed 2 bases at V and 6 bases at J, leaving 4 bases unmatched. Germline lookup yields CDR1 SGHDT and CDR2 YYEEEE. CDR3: CASSFAGGDEKLFF. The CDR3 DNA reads TGTGCCAGCAGCTTCGCAGGGGGGGATGAAAAACTGTTTTTT.

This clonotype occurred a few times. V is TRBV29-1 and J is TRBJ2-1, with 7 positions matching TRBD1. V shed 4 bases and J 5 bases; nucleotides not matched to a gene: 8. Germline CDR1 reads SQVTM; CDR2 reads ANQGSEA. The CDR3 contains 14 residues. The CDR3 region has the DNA TGCAGCGTTGTCCCAGGGGGTCATAACAATGAGCAGTTCTTC. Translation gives CSVVPGGHNNEQFF.

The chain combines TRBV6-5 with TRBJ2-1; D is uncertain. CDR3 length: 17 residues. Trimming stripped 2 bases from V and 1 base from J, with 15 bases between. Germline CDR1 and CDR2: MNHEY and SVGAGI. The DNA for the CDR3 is TGTGCCAGCAGTTACCCCCGTGATGGGAATTCCTACAATGAGCAGTTCTTC. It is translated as CASSYPRDGNSYNEQFF.

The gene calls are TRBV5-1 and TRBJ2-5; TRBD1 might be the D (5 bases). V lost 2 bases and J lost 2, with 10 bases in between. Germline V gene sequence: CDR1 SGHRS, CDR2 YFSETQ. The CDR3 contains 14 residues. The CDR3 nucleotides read TGCGCCAGCAGCTTATTACAGGATCAAGAGACCCAGTACTTC. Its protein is CASSLLQDQETQYF.

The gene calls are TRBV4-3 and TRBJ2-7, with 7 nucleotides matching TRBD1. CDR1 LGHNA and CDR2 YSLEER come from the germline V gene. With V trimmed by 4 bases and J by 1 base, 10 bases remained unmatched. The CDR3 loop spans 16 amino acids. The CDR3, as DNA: TGCGCCAGCAGCCCAAAGTATAGGGGGCCGTCCTACGAGCAGTACTTC. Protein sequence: CASSPKYRGPSYEQYF.

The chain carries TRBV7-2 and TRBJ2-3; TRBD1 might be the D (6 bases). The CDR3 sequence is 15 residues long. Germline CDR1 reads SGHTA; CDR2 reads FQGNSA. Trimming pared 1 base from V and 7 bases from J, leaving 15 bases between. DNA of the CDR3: TGTGCCAGCAGCTTAGGGACAGCATCTAGAAATACGCAGTATTTT. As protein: CASSLGTASRNTQYF.

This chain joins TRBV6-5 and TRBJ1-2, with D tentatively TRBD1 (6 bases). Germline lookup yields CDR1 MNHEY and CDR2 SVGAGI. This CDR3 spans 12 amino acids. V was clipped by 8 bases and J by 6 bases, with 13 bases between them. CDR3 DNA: TGTGCCAGCGGGGGGCCTCAAAATGGCTACACCTTC. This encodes CASGGPQNGYTF.

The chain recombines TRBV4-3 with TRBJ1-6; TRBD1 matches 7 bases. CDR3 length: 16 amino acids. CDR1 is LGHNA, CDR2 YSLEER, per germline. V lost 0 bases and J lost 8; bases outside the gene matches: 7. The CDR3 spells CASSQEAGGGYSPLHF. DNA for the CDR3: TGCGCCAGCAGCCAAGAAGCAGGGGGGGGATATTCACCCCTCCACTTT.

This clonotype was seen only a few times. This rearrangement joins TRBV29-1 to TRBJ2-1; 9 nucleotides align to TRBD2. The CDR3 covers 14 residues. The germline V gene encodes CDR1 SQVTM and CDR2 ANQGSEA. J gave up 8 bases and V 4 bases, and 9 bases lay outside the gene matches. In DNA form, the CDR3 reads TGCAGCGTTGGTATTAGCGGGAGACTGGATGAGCAGTTCTTC. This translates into CSVGISGRLDEQFF.

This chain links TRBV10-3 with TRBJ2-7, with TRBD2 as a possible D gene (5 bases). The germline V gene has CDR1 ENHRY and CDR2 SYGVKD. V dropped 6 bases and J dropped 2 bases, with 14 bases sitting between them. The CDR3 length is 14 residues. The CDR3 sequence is CAISGVESPYEQYF. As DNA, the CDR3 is TGTGCCATCAGCGGGGTCGAAAGCCCCTACGAGCAGTACTTC.

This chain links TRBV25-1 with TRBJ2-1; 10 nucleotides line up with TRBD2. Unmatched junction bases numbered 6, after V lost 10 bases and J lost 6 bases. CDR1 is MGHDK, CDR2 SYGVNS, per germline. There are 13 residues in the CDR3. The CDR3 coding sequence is TGTGCCAAAAATGTAGCGGGAGGCAATGAGCAGTTCTTC. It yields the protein CAKNVAGGNEQFF. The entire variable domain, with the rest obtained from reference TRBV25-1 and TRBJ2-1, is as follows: EADIYQTPRYLVIGTGKKITLECSQTMGHDKMYWYQQDPGMELHLIHYSYGVNSTEKGDLSSESTVSRIRTEHFPLTLESARPSHTSQYLCAKNVAGGNEQFFGPGTRLTVL.

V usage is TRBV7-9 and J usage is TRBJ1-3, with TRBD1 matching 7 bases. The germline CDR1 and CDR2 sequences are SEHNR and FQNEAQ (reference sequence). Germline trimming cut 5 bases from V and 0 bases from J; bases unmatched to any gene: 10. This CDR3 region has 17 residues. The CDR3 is CASSQGGGSSSGNTIYF. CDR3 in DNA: TGTGCCAGCAGCCAAGGGGGCGGGAGCAGCTCTGGAAACACCATATATTTT. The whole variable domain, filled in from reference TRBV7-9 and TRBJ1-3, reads DTGVSQNPRHKITKRGQNVTFRCDPISEHNRLYWYRQTLGQGPEFLTYFQNEAQLEKSRLLSDRFSAERPKGSFSTLEIQRTEQGDSAMYLCASSQGGGSSSGNTIYFGEGSWLTVV.

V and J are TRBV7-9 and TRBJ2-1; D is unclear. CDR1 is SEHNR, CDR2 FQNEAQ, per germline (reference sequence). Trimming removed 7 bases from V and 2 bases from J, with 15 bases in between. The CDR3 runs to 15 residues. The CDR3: CASTIETTPYNEQFF. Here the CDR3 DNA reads TGTGCCAGCACCATCGAGACGACCCCCTACAATGAGCAGTTCTTC.

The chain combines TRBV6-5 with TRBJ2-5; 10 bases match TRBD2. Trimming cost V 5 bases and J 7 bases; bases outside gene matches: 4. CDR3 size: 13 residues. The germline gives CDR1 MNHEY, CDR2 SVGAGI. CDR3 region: CASSVPSGGTQYF. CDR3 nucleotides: TGTGCCAGCAGTGTCCCTAGCGGGGGGACCCAGTACTTC.

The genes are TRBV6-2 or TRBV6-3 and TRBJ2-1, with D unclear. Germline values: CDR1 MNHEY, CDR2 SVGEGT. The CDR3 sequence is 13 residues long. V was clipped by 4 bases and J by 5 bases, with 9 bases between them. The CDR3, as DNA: TGTGCCAGCAGTTCTCAGGCGAACAATGAGCAGTTCTTC. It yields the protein CASSSQANNEQFF.

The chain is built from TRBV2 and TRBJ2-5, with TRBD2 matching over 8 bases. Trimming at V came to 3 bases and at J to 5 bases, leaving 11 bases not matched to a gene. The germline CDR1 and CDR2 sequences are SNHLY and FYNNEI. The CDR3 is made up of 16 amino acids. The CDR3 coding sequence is TGTGCCAGCAGTGATTGGGCTAGCGGGTTGGGGGAGACCCAGTACTTC. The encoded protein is CASSDWASGLGETQYF.